This is a list of T cell receptor beta chains from one sample in a study of blood T cell repertoires in COVID-19. Clones were read by immunoSEQ multiplex PCR, and TCRdb kept only the in-frame ones, dropping some. Seen here are roughly 240,000 clones, about 80% observed once, and the top ten hold under 2%. The sequencing input was peripheral blood. These receptors all come from a woman over 75 with acute or convalescent COVID-19. Both conserved end residues are part of each CDR3. D genes are given only for firm matches. A clone size is listed for some rows: how often the clone was seen (once, few, many), or a class if it is expanded.

TRBJ1-2	once	TRBD1	TRBV19	TGTGCCAGTAGAACGGACAGGGCAGACTATGGCTACACCTTC	CASRTDRADYGYTF
TRBJ2-5	.	TRBD2	TRBV9	TGTGCCAGCAGCGAAGCCGGGACTAGGGGAGAGACCCAGTACTTC	CASSEAGTRGETQYF
TRBJ2-6	.	.	TRBV19	TGTGCCAGTAGTATAGCAGGACAGCCTGCGGGGGCCAACGTCCTGACTTTC	CASSIAGQPAGANVLTF
TRBJ2-3	.	.	TRBV3-1/TRBV3-2	TGTGCCAGCAGTAAAGCAGGGGAGACAGATACGCAGTATTTT	CASSKAGETDTQYF
TRBJ1-6	.	TRBD1	TRBV2	TGTGCCAGCAGTCCCACCGGGGGGGACAGCTCCTATAATTCACCCCTCCACTTT	CASSPTGGDSSYNSPLHF
TRBJ1-3	once	.	TRBV4-2	TGTGCCAGCAGCCAAGATCAGGGCAGCGTAAACTGGAACACCATATATTTT	CASSQDQGSVNWNTIYF
TRBJ1-2	.	.	TRBV7-8	TGTGCCAGCAGCTCCTCGACAAATAACTATGGCTACACCTTC	CASSSSTNNYGYTF
TRBJ2-1	once	TRBD2	TRBV3-1/TRBV3-2	TGTGCCAGCAGCCAAGGCGGGGGGGCCTACAATGAGCAGTTCTTC	CASSQGGGAYNEQFF
TRBJ1-5	.	.	TRBV28	TGTACGTCCGGGTATCAGCCCCAGCATTTT	CTSGYQPQHF
TRBJ2-1	.	.	TRBV19	TGTGCCAGTAGCCTTCGTACGGTGAGCTCCTACAATGAGCAGTTCTTC	CASSLRTVSSYNEQFF
TRBJ2-3	.	TRBD2	TRBV9	TGTGCCAGCAGCCCTGGGGGAGCGGGAGGGCCCGGAGATACGCAGTATTTT	CASSPGGAGGPGDTQYF
TRBJ1-5	.	TRBD1	TRBV25-1	TGTGCCAGCAGTAATTCGGGACAGGACTGGGAGCCCCAGCATTTT	CASSNSGQDWEPQHF
TRBJ2-2	.	TRBD1	TRBV7-2	TGTGCCAGCAGCCACCAATCAGGGGGCCCCGGGGAGCTGTTTTTT	CASSHQSGGPGELFF
TRBJ2-1	.	.	TRBV4-3	TGCGCCAGCAGCCAAGGCTTGAGAAGCGGGCCCAGAATTGAGCAGTTCTTC	CASSQGLRSGPRIEQFF
TRBJ1-5	.	.	TRBV19	TGTGCCAGTAAGGTTGACAACGGCAATCAGCCCCAGCATTTT	CASKVDNGNQPQHF
TRBJ2-7	.	TRBD1	TRBV28	TGTGCCAGCATCTCAACCGGGACAGGCGCAAGCGAGCAGTACTTC	CASISTGTGASEQYF
TRBJ1-5	.	.	TRBV28	TGTGCCAGCAGTACAGGGAGTCAGCCCCAGCATTTT	CASSTGSQPQHF
TRBJ2-1	.	TRBD2	TRBV9	TGTGCCAGCAGCGTAGCAGAGACTAGCGGCTACTACAATGAGCAGTTCTTC	CASSVAETSGYYNEQFF
TRBJ1-6	few	TRBD1	TRBV28	TGTGCCAGCAGTGCCGACAGGGGGCCTGATTCACCCCTCCACTTT	CASSADRGPDSPLHF
TRBJ1-5	.	.	TRBV12-3/TRBV12-4	TGTGCCAGCAGTTTGACTTTAAGGCAGCCCCAGCATTTT	CASSLTLRQPQHF
TRBJ2-3	.	.	TRBV21-1	TGTGCCAGCAGCCCACAGGGACTAGCGAAGGCAGATACGCAGTATTTT	CASSPQGLAKADTQYF
TRBJ2-5	.	TRBD2	TRBV18	TGTGCCAGCTCACCAAGCCAAACTAGCGGGAGCCAAGAGACCCAGTACTTC	CASSPSQTSGSQETQYF
TRBJ2-1	.	TRBD2	TRBV4-1	TGCGCCAGCAGCCGATCGCCGCGGACTAGGGGCCACAATGAGCAGTTCTTC	CASSRSPRTRGHNEQFF
TRBJ1-2	.	TRBD1	TRBV28	TGTGCCAGCACCAGACACAGGGGAAGAGGGTATGGCTACACCTTC	CASTRHRGRGYGYTF
TRBJ2-7	.	TRBD2	TRBV19	TGTGCCAGTAGCCTAGCGGACTCCTACGAGCAGTACTTC	CASSLADSYEQYF
TRBJ2-1	.	TRBD1	TRBV5-6	TGTGCCAGCAGCTTGACAGGGGGCTTGGGCAATGAGCAGTTCTTC	CASSLTGGLGNEQFF
TRBJ1-4	.	.	TRBV15	TGTGCCACCAGCAGACAGGGTCGGCAAGAAAAACTGTTTTTT	CATSRQGRQEKLFF
TRBJ1-4	.	.	TRBV28	TGTGCCAGCAGTATCTCAGGGTCTAGGACTAATGAAAAACTGTTTTTT	CASSISGSRTNEKLFF
TRBJ1-1	.	.	TRBV29-1	TGCGTAGGGGGTCCCGTGGGGACTGAAGCTTTCTTT	CVGGPVGTEAFF
TRBJ1-2	.	TRBD1	TRBV27	TGTGCCAGCAGTCTCACCGGGACAGGGTCTCAAGGCTACACCTTC	CASSLTGTGSQGYTF
TRBJ1-5	.	.	TRBV25-1	TGTGCCAGCAGTGACATCAATCAGCCCCAGCATTTT	CASSDINQPQHF
TRBJ1-6	.	TRBD1	TRBV29-1	TGCAGCGTTACCCTTGGGACAGGGGAGAGTTCACCCCTCCACTTT	CSVTLGTGESSPLHF
TRBJ2-7	.	TRBD1	TRBV5-8	TGTGCCAGCAGCCCGGGGACAGCCTCGCGTGGCGAGCAGTACTTC	CASSPGTASRGEQYF
TRBJ2-2	few	TRBD1	TRBV2	TGTGCCAGCAGTCTTCAGGGGGCCGGGGAGCTGTTTTTT	CASSLQGAGELFF
TRBJ2-2	.	TRBD1	TRBV5-1	TGCGCCAGCAGCGGGCGACAGGGCGCCACCGGGGAGCTGTTTTTT	CASSGRQGATGELFF
TRBJ2-7	.	TRBD1	TRBV7-3	TGTGCCAGCAGCTTAAGGACAGGGCAGGGCGAGCAGTACTTC	CASSLRTGQGEQYF
TRBJ1-4	.	.	TRBV3-1/TRBV3-2	TGTGCCAGCAGCCAAGAGAGGTTGGCAACGGGTGAAAAACTGTTTTTT	CASSQERLATGEKLFF
TRBJ1-1	.	TRBD1	TRBV15	TGTGCCACCAGAGTCGACAGGGTGAACACTGAAGCTTTCTTT	CATRVDRVNTEAFF
TRBJ2-3	.	.	TRBV5-1	TGCGCCAGCAGCTTTAGCGGAGCTAGAACAGATACGCAGTATTTT	CASSFSGARTDTQYF
TRBJ2-1	.	TRBD1	TRBV3-1/TRBV3-2	TGTGCCAGCAGCCAAGAAGGGGGCCAATACAATGAGCAGTTCTTC	CASSQEGGQYNEQFF
TRBJ1-5	.	.	TRBV5-4	TGTGCCAGCAGCTCCAGAGGGTCCAATCAGCCCCAGCATTTT	CASSSRGSNQPQHF
TRBJ2-5	.	TRBD2	TRBV2	TGTGCCAGCAGTGACACTAGCGGGATAGGTGAGACCCAGTACTTC	CASSDTSGIGETQYF
TRBJ2-2	.	.	TRBV18	TGTGCCAGCTCACTCACTACCACGGGCACCGGGGAGCTGTTTTTT	CASSLTTTGTGELFF
TRBJ2-1	.	TRBD2	TRBV5-1	TGCGCCAGCAGCTTGGGGCCTAGCGGGAGGTCGAATGAGCAGTTCTTC	CASSLGPSGRSNEQFF
TRBJ2-2	.	.	TRBV7-3	TGTGCCAGCAGTTCCTACCCCCCCGGGGAGCTGTTTTTT	CASSSYPPGELFF
TRBJ1-3	.	.	TRBV28	TGTGCCAGCAGTTTTAAGGACAGTTCTGGAAACACCATATATTTT	CASSFKDSSGNTIYF
TRBJ1-1	.	TRBD1	TRBV20-1	TGCAGTGCTAGTAGAGAGGGGGCAGCTCGTGAAGCTTTCTTT	CSASREGAAREAFF
TRBJ2-7	.	.	TRBV19	TGTGCCAGTAGTACGGACGGACTTTACGAGCAGTACTTC	CASSTDGLYEQYF
TRBJ1-2	.	TRBD1	TRBV28	TGTGCCAGCAGTTTACGCTACGGGACAGAAGCCTATGGCTACACCTTC	CASSLRYGTEAYGYTF